A single sample is the source of the 22 T cell receptor beta chains below, sequenced in a study of T-cell reconstitution after alpha-beta-depleted transplantation in children (dated by TCRdb to 2015 to 2016). The library was generated by PCR. The sequencer was an Illumina HiSeq 2500. TCR libraries were prepared with molecular barcoding, using unique molecular identifiers to normalize TCRbeta repertoire quantification. The public reads were quality trimmed at Q25 with fastp and then assembled into clones with MiXCR by TCRdb, keeping productive beta chains. Rows with a matching CDR3 protein are joined into one entry that keeps the most common DNA and genes. Present in this sample are about 830,000 distinct CDR3 sequences, approximately 15% of which were seen just once. The ten top clones hold approximately 5% of the sample. According to the study, the label for this sample's treatment or condition signals: allogeneic hematopoietic cell transplantation with graft depleted of TCRalphabeta T cells and CD19 B cells.

The material was PBMCs, mostly from graft donor cells, obtained 360 days after TCRalphabeta/CD19-depleted stem cell transplant. The origin of the receptors is a male patient aged 10-17 years who had a stem cell transplant for acute lymphoblastic leukemia, so the T cells may come from the graft donor.

This chain uses TRBV11-2 with TRBJ2-7; 7 positions match TRBD2. V dropped 8 bases and J dropped 1; count of bases not matched to a gene: 5. Germline V gives CDR1 SGHAT, CDR2 FQNNGV. This CDR3 is 13 amino acids long. The CDR3 reads CASGEGPSYEQYF. CDR3 nucleotide sequence: TGTGCCAGCGGGGAGGGCCCGTCCTACGAGCAGTACTTC. Looking up the rest from reference TRBV11-2 and TRBJ2-7 gives the full variable domain: EAGVAQSPRYKIIEKRQSVAFWCNPISGHATLYWYQQILGQGPKLLIQFQNNGVVDDSQLPKDRFSAERLKGVDSTLKIQPAKLEDSAVYLCASGEGPSYEQYFGPGTRLTVT.

This clonotype was seen a few times. The rearrangement joins TRBV7-9 to TRBJ2-7; the D call may be TRBD1 or TRBD2 (5 bases each). The V gene's germline CDR1 is SEHNR and CDR2 FQNEAQ (reference sequence). V lost 5 bases and J lost 0, with 17 bases in between. CDR3 length: 16 residues. The CDR3 region has the DNA TGTGCCAGCAGCCAAACCGGGACCTTATACTCCTACGAGCAGTACTTC. Translation gives CASSQTGTLYSYEQYF.

To note about this clonotype: Given a much more abundant clone one base away, this may be a read error. J is TRBJ1-2 and V is TRBV11-2, with 8 bases fitting TRBD1. Germline loops: CDR1 SGHAT, CDR2 FQNNGV. The CDR3 covers 15 residues. With 2 bases clipped from V and 7 bases from J, the junction kept 9 bases outside the gene matches. The chain's CDR3 is CASSLSRTGSCGYTF. CDR3 coding DNA: TGTGCCAGCAGCTTATCTCGGACAGGGAGTTGTGGCTACACCTTC.

This clonotype was picked up a small number of times. The V gene is TRBV5-1, the J gene TRBJ2-7; D is unclear. The V gene lost 0 bases and the J gene lost 0 bases, with 13 bases spanning the gap. The germline V gene has CDR1 SGHRS and CDR2 YFSETQ. This CDR3 comprises 16 residues. The CDR3 region is CASSLDVDFSSYEQYF. CDR3 coding DNA: TGCGCCAGCAGCTTGGATGTGGATTTTAGCTCCTACGAGCAGTACTTC.

In this sample, this clonotype turned up a few times. The V gene is TRBV3-1, the J gene TRBJ2-1, with 7 bases aligning to TRBD1. The CDR3 runs 15 residues. CDR1 and CDR2 from the germline V gene are LGHDT and YNNKEL (reference sequence). The J segment lost 4 bases and the V segment lost 5 bases, leaving 8 bases of the junction unmatched. The CDR3 here is CASSVNRGYYNEQFF. DNA for the CDR3: TGTGCCAGCAGCGTAAACAGGGGATATTACAATGAGCAGTTCTTC.

This clonotype appeared a few times. The rearrangement links TRBV25-1 to TRBJ2-7; 7 positions match TRBD1. Germline CDR1 is MGHDK and CDR2 is SYGVNS. There are 15 residues in the CDR3. After removal of 3 bases from V and 2 bases from J, the junction contained 7 bases not matched to a gene. In nucleotides, the CDR3 is TGTGCCAGCAGTGATATGGGACAGTCCCCCTACGAGCAGTACTTC. It specifies CASSDMGQSPYEQYF.

The chain links TRBV4-1 to TRBJ2-1; 7 bases align to TRBD2. V trimming: 1 base; J trimming: 1 base; junction bases outside the gene matches: 7. Germline V CDR1 and CDR2: MGHRA, YSYEKL. CDR3 size: 17 residues. The CDR3 sequence is CASSQGGSGPSYNEQFF. CDR3 DNA sequence: TGCGCCAGCAGCCAAGGAGGTAGCGGGCCATCCTACAATGAGCAGTTCTTC.

This clonotype came up a few times. This chain connects TRBV5-5 to TRBJ1-1; D might be TRBD1 (6 bases). Germline V CDR1 and CDR2: SGHKS, YYEKEE (reference sequence). This CDR3 has 16 residues. V was shortened by 6 bases and J by 8 bases, with 26 bases between the two germline ends. DNA of the CDR3: TGTGCCAGCAACACAGAGACAGGTATTCGCGGATGGGAAGCTTTCTTT. It codes for CASNTETGIRGWEAFF.

This clonotype appeared many times. J is TRBJ2-7 and V is TRBV12-3 or TRBV12-4; D gene ambiguous. The CDR3 consists of 13 residues. V lost 3 bases, J lost 4 bases, and 10 bases lay in between. The CDR3 nucleotides are TGTGCCAGCAGTTTTCAGGTCCAGTACGAGCAGTACTTC. This sequence encodes CASSFQVQYEQYF.

A few counts support this clonotype. CDR3 in DNA: TGTGCCAGCAGCGTAGGGGACGTCGGCAATGAGCAGTTCTTC. As protein: CASSVGDVGNEQFF. V and J are TRBV9 and TRBJ2-1; D assignment may be TRBD1 or TRBD2 (5 bases each). The CDR3 runs 14 residues. With 0 bases removed from V and 6 bases from J, the gap between germline ends came to 10 bases. Germline CDR1 and CDR2: SGDLS and YYNGEE.

V and J are TRBV20-1 and TRBJ2-2; 10 positions match TRBD2. The ends lost 1 base at V and 8 bases at J; junction bases unmatched: 4. The CDR3 is 14 amino acids. Germline CDR1 is DFQATT and CDR2 is SNEGSKA (reference sequence). CDR3 bases: TGCAGTGCTAGAGTGCCTAGCGGGAGAGGGGAGCTGTTTTTT. This translates into CSARVPSGRGELFF.

The CDR3 loop is CASSSIAGVDTDTQYF. For the CDR3, the DNA is TGTGCCAGCAGCTCAATAGCGGGAGTGGACACAGATACGCAGTATTTT. The V gene is TRBV7-3, the J gene TRBJ2-3; 9 bases fit TRBD2. Germline V gene sequence: CDR1 SGHTA, CDR2 FQGTGA. Losses at the gene ends were 4 bases for V and 2 bases for J; bases not matched to a gene: 7. The CDR3 extends over 16 amino acids.

This clonotype was seen more than once but under ten times. The chain combines TRBV4-1 with TRBJ1-2; D remains unclear. This CDR3 contains 18 residues. Germline V lookup: CDR1 MGHRA, CDR2 YSYEKL. V was cut by 0 bases and J by 0 bases, with 17 bases left in between. The CDR3 spells CASSQDFSGYLSNYGYTF. The CDR3 nucleotides are TGCGCCAGCAGCCAAGATTTCAGCGGATACCTATCTAACTATGGCTACACCTTC.

This chain links TRBV20-1 with TRBJ2-7; D possibly corresponds to TRBD1 (6 bases). Deletions cut 6 bases from V and 5 bases from J, with 14 bases between. CDR3 size: 12 residues. Germline values: CDR1 DFQATT, CDR2 SNEGSKA (reference sequence). CDR3 sequence reads: CSAPQGSDEQYF. DNA for the CDR3: TGCAGTGCCCCCCAGGGGTCAGACGAGCAGTACTTC.

The CDR3 loop is CARSPPLSFRDNQPQHF. The CDR3 nucleotides are TGTGCCAGAAGCCCCCCGTTATCTTTTCGGGACAATCAGCCCCAGCATTTT. The chain links TRBV5-3 to TRBJ1-5; D is undetermined. TRBV5-3 is sorted into the ORF group, with uncertain function. The CDR3 is 17 residues long. Trimming took off 4 bases at V and 3 bases at J, with 20 bases between the two ends.

The sample holds a few counts of this clonotype. The V and J genes are TRBV25-1 and TRBJ2-7; the D gene is possibly TRBD2 (5 bases). Trimming removed 3 bases from V and 3 bases from J, with 15 bases in between. This CDR3 is 15 amino acids long. Germline V lookup: CDR1 MGHDK, CDR2 SYGVNS. The CDR3 bases are TGTGCCAGCAGTGATATATCGTCTGGGAGCTACGAGCAGTACTTC. Amino acids: CASSDISSGSYEQYF.

The chain recombines TRBV5-1 with TRBJ2-1; TRBD2 matches at 16 bases. Trimming removed 4 bases from V and 6 bases from J; junction bases left unmatched: 10. Germline V gives CDR1 SGHRS, CDR2 YFSETQ. This CDR3 contains 18 residues. The CDR3 bases are TGCGCCAGCAGCACTCCCGGGACTAGCGGGAGGGCCTCCAATGAGCAGTTCTTC. It yields the protein CASSTPGTSGRASNEQFF. Combining the CDR3 with reference TRBV5-1 and TRBJ2-1 gives the whole variable domain KAGVTQTPRYLIKTRGQQVTLSCSPISGHRSVSWYQQTPGQGLQFLFEYFSETQRNKGNFPGRFSGRQFSNSRSEMNVSTLELGDSALYLCASSTPGTSGRASNEQFFGPGTRLTVL.

There are a few counts of this clonotype. This chain connects TRBV12-3 or TRBV12-4 to TRBJ2-5; 9 bases line up with TRBD1. CDR3 length: 14 residues. V shed 7 bases, J shed 6 bases, and the junction held 9 bases outside the gene matches. The DNA of the CDR3 is TGTGCCAGCATCTCCGGGACAGGGCTCAAGACCCAGTACTTC. This gives the protein CASISGTGLKTQYF.

The chain has TRBV7-2 and TRBJ2-7, with 11 nucleotides matching TRBD2. CDR1 SGHTA and CDR2 FQGNSA come from the germline V gene. The V and J ends lost 6 bases and 5 bases, in that order; junction bases with no gene match: 12. This CDR3 contains 16 residues. CDR3 residues: CASSYNSGRALDEQYF. In nucleotides, the CDR3 is TGTGCCAGCAGTTATAATAGCGGGAGGGCCTTGGACGAGCAGTACTTC.

This chain uses TRBV20-1 with TRBJ2-5, with a weak D call TRBD1 (7 bases). Germline lookup yields CDR1 DFQATT and CDR2 SNEGSKA (reference sequence). The V and J ends lost 5 bases and 7 bases respectively, with 11 bases between them. This CDR3 region has 11 residues. The CDR3 nucleotides read TGCAGTGCTGACCAGGGGGGGACCCAGTACTTC. Its translation: CSADQGGTQYF.

This rearrangement joins TRBV3-1 to TRBJ2-3, with a possible D match to TRBD2 (5 bases). This CDR3 has 14 amino acids. Germline V CDR1 and CDR2: LGHDT, YNNKEL (reference sequence). Between the trimmed V and J ends, which lost 4 bases and 6 bases, there was a span of 14 bases. CDR3 bases: TGTGCCAGCAGCCTGCTCTGGGGAGTGGATACGCAGTATTTT. It translates to CASSLLWGVDTQYF.

This clonotype has a handful of counts. CDR3 amino acids: CASSQVSGKETQYF. CDR3 DNA: TGCGCCAGCAGCCAGGTTAGCGGGAAAGAGACCCAGTACTTC. The J gene is TRBJ2-5, the V gene TRBV4-1; TRBD2 matches at 8 bases. The CDR3 length is 14 residues. V lost 3 bases to trimming and J lost 3 bases; unmatched junction nucleotides: 3. CDR1 and CDR2 from the germline V gene are MGHRA and YSYEKL.